The 4 T cell receptor beta chains below all came from one sample that was sequenced in a study of OX40 agonist ivuxolimab in advanced cancers. The data were produced by immunoSEQ multiplex PCR, yet TCRdb's version contains in-frame clones alone and is incomplete. This table holds about 50,000 clones, approximately 84% found once. This sample comprised CD4+ or CD8+ T cells sorted from blood, obtained in a trial of the OX40 agonist ivuxolimab. The source is an adult with an advanced solid tumor such as melanoma, head and neck, liver or kidney cancer.

This clone has only a few counts. The CDR3, as DNA: TGTGCCAGCAGCCCGGACAGGGCCAACGAGCAGTACTTC. The encoded protein is CASSPDRANEQYF. The gene calls are TRBV6-6 and TRBJ2-7; 8 nucleotides agree with TRBD1. The CDR3 extends over 13 amino acids. V trimming: 6 bases; J trimming: 5 bases; junction bases outside the gene matches: 6. Per the germline V gene, CDR1 is MNHNY and CDR2 is SVGAGI (reference sequence).

V is TRBV2 and J is TRBJ1-2; tentative D call: TRBD1 (6 bases). Per germline, CDR1 SNHLY and CDR2 FYNNEI. This CDR3 is built from 12 residues. Trimming pared 3 bases from V and 7 bases from J, leaving 9 bases between. CDR3 amino acids: CASSEGAAGYTF. CDR3 DNA: TGTGCCAGCAGTGAGGGGGCCGCTGGCTACACCTTC.

The DNA for the CDR3 is TGTGCCAGCAGCTTAATAGTGGGAATCTCTGGGGCCAACGTCCTGACTTTC. Residues: CASSLIVGISGANVLTF. This chain links TRBV7-3 with TRBJ2-6; D uncertain. The CDR3 sequence is 17 residues long. The V gene's germline CDR1 is SGHTA and CDR2 FQGTGA. Trimming shortened V by 1 base and J by 0 bases, and 10 bases separated the two germline ends.

The J gene is TRBJ1-4, the V gene TRBV5-4; a possible D gene is TRBD1 (6 bases). The CDR3 covers 14 residues. Germline V gene lookup returns CDR1 SGHNT and CDR2 YYREEE (reference sequence). Trimming removed 4 bases from V and 8 bases from J, with 15 bases in between. CDR3 DNA sequence: TGTGCCAGCAGCACCGGACGGGGGCAGGAAAAACTGTTTTTT. It codes for CASSTGRGQEKLFF. The full variable domain, completed using reference TRBV5-4 and TRBJ1-4, is ETGVTQSPTHLIKTRGQQVTLRCSSQSGHNTVSWYQQALGQGPQFIFQYYREEENGRGNFPPRFSGLQFPNYSSELNVNALELDDSALYLCASSTGRGQEKLFFGSGTQLSVL.